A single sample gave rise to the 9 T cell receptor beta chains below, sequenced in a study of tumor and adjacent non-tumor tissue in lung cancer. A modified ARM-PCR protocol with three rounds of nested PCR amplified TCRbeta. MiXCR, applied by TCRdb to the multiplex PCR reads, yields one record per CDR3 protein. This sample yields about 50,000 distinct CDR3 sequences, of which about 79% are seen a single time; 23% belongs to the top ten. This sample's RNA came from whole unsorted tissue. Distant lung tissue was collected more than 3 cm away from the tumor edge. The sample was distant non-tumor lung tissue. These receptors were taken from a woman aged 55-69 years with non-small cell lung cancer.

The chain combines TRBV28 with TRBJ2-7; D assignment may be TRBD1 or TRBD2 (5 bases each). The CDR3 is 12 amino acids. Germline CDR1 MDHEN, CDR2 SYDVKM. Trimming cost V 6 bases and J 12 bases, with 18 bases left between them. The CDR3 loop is CASRTSVGRLYF. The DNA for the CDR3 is TGTGCCAGCAGGACATCAGTGGGACGGCTGTACTTC. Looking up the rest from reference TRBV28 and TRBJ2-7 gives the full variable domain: DVKVTQSSRYLVKRTGEKVFLECVQDMDHENMFWYRQDPGLGLRLIYFSYDVKMKEKGDIPEGYSVSREKKERFSLILESASTNQTSMYLCASRTSVGRLYFGPGTRLTVT.

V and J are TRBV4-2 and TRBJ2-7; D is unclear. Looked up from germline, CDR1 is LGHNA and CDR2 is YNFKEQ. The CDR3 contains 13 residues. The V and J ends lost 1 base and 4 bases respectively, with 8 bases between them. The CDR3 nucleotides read TGTGCCAGCAGCCAAGCCCTGGATTACGAGCAGTACTTC. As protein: CASSQALDYEQYF.

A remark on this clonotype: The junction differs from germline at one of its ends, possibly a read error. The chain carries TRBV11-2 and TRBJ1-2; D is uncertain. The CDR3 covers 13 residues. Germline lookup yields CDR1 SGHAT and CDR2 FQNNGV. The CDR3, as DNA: TGTGCCAGCGGAGCGGAGAGAAACTATGGCTACATCTTT. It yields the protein CASGAERNYGYIF.

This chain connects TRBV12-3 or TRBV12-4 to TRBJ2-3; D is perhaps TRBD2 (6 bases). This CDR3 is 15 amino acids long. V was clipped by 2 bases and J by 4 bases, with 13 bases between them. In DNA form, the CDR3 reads TGTGCCAGCAGTTTATCGGCGGGGCGTTCAGATACGCAGTATTTT. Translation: CASSLSAGRSDTQYF.

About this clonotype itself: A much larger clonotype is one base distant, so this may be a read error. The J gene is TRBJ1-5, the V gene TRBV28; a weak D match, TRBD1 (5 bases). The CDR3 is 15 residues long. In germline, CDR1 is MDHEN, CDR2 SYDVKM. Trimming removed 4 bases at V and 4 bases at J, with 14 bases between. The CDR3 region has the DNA TGTGCCAGCAGTTCAGTGACAGCCACTAATCAGCCCCAGCATTTT. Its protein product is CASSSVTATNQPQHF.

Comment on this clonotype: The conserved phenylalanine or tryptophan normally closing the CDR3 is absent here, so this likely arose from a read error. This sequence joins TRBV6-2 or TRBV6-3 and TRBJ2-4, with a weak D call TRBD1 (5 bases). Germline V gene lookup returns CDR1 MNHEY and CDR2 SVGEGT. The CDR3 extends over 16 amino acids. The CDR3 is CASSANRLRAENIQYL. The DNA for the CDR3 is TGTGCCAGCAGTGCTAACAGGTTAAGAGCCGAAAACATTCAGTACTTG.

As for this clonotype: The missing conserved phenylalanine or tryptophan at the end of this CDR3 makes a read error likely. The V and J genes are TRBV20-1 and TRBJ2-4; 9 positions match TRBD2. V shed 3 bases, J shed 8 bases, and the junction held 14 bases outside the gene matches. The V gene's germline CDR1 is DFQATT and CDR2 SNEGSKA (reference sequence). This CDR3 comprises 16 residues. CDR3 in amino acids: CSASDRGAGGMDIQYI. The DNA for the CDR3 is TGCAGTGCTAGCGATAGGGGAGCGGGAGGAATGGACATTCAGTACATC.

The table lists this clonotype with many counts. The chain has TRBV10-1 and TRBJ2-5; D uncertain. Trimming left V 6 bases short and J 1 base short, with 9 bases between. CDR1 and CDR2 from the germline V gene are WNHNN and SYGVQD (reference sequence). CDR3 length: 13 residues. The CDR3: CASSIQPQETQYF. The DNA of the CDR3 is TGCGCCAGCAGCATCCAGCCCCAAGAGACCCAGTACTTC.

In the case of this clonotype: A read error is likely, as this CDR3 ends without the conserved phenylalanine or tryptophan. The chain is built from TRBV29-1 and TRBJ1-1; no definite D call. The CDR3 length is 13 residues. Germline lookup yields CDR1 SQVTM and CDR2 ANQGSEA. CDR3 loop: CSIEDLWITEAFI. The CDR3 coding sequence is TGCAGCATTGAAGACCTATGGATCACTGAAGCTTTCATT.